The sequence of this TCR beta chain was determined in a study of blood T cell repertoires in COVID-19. The table came from immunoSEQ multiplex PCR; TCRdb's copy has only in-frame clones and leaves some out. The sample shows approximately 120,000 clones, roughly 87% of them seen only once. Trimming left V 3 bases short and J 5 bases short, with 10 bases between. This CDR3 spans 14 amino acids. The germline V gene has CDR1 ENHRY and CDR2 SYGVKD. The V call is TRBV10-3, the J call TRBJ1-4; D is perhaps TRBD1 (6 bases). The TCR comes from an elderly woman with acute or convalescent COVID-19. The sample consisted of peripheral blood. The CDR3 is CAISEVGTNEKLFF. The CDR3 region has the DNA TGTGCCATCAGTGAAGTTGGGACAAATGAAAAACTGTTTTTT.